This T cell receptor beta chain was captured in a study of control samples from healthy donors and cancer patients. The repertoire was sequenced with immunoSEQ multiplex PCR; TCRdb's copy has only in-frame clones and lacks some. The table has about 140,000 clones, around 90% seen once. Germline values: CDR1 SGHVS, CDR2 FNYEAQ. This CDR3 comprises 11 residues. The V end lost 1 base, the J end lost 7 bases, and 2 bases lay between the germline ends. J is TRBJ2-1 and V is TRBV7-6; the D is unclear. The source of this sequence is a man aged 18-30 years in good health. Specimen: blood. The CDR3 region is CASSLENEQFF. CDR3 in DNA: TGTGCCAGCAGCTTAGAGAATGAGCAGTTCTTC.